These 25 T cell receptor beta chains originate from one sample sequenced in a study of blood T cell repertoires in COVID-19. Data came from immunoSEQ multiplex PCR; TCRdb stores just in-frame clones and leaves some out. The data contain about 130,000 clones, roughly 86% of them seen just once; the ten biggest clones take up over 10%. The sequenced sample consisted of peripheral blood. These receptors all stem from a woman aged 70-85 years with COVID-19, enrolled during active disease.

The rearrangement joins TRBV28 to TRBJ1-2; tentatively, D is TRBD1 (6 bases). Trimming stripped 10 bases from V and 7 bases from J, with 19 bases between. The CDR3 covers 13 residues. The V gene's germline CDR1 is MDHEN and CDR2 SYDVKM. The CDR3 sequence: CATRGLVRSGYTF. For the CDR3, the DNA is TGTGCCACCAGGGGACTAGTTCGGTCTGGCTACACCTTC.

CDR3 sequence (DNA): TGTGCCAGCAGCCCAGGGGCGACAGTATCCGGGGAGCTGTTTTTT. Translating it yields CASSPGATVSGELFF. V usage is TRBV11-2 and J usage is TRBJ2-2, with TRBD1 as a possible D gene (6 bases). The CDR3 has 15 residues. V was pared by 5 bases and J by 6 bases, with 16 bases between. Germline CDR1 is SGHAT and CDR2 is FQNNGV.

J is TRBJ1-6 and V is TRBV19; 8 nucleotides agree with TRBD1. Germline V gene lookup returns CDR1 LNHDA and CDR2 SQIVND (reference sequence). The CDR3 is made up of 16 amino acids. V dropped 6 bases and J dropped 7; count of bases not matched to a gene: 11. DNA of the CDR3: TGTGCCAGTAGCCCCCCGACAGGGGCCATAAATTCACCCCTCCACTTT. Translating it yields CASSPPTGAINSPLHF.

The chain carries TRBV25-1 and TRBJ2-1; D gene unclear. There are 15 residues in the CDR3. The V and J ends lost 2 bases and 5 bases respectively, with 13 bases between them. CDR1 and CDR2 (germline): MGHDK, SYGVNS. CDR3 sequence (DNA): TGTGCCAGCAGTGAAAGGCAAGCGATTGACAATGAGCAGTTCTTC. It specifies CASSERQAIDNEQFF. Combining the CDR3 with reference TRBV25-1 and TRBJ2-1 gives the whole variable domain EADIYQTPRYLVIGTGKKITLECSQTMGHDKMYWYQQDPGMELHLIHYSYGVNSTEKGDLSSESTVSRIRTEHFPLTLESARPSHTSQYLCASSERQAIDNEQFFGPGTRLTVL.

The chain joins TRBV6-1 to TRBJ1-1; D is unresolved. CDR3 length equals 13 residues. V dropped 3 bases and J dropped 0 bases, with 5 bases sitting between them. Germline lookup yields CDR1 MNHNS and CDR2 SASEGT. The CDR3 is CASSDKMNTEAFF. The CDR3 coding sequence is TGTGCCAGCAGTGACAAAATGAACACTGAAGCTTTCTTT.

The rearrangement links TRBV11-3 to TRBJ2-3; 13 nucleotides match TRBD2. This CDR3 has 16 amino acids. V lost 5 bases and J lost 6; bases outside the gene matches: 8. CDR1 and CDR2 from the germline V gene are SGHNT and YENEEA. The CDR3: CASSRGLAGAGDTQYF. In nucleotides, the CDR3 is TGTGCCAGCAGCCGAGGACTAGCGGGGGCTGGGGATACGCAGTATTTT.

The CDR3 sequence is CASSFSGGPGETQYF. The CDR3 region has the DNA TGTGCCAGCAGCTTTAGTGGCGGGCCTGGAGAGACCCAGTACTTC. The chain combines TRBV7-8 with TRBJ2-5, with D maybe TRBD2 (5 bases). The germline V gene encodes CDR1 SGHVS and CDR2 FQNEAQ. Trimming left V 3 bases short and J 4 bases short, with 15 bases between. The CDR3 totals 15 residues.

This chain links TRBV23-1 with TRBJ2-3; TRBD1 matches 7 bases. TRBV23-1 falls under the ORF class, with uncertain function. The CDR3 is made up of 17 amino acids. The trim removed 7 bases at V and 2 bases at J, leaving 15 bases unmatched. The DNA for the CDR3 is TGCGCCAGCACTAGAGGGACAGCCAGTCGACCCACAGATACGCAGTATTTT. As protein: CASTRGTASRPTDTQYF.

CDR3 sequence reads: CASSEGGHSDTQYF. CDR3 DNA: TGTGCCAGCAGTGAAGGCGGACACTCAGATACGCAGTATTTT. V is TRBV6-1 and J is TRBJ2-3, with TRBD1 as a possible D gene (5 bases). In germline, CDR1 is MNHNS, CDR2 SASEGT. V gave up 1 base and J gave up 4 bases, with 9 bases separating them. CDR3 length: 14 amino acids.

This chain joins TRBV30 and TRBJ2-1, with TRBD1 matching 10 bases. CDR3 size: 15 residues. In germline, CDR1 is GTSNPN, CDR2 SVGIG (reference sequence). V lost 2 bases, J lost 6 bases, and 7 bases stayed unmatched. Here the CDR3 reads CAWSPDRGPLNEQFF. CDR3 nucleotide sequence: TGTGCCTGGAGTCCAGACAGGGGGCCCCTCAATGAGCAGTTCTTC.

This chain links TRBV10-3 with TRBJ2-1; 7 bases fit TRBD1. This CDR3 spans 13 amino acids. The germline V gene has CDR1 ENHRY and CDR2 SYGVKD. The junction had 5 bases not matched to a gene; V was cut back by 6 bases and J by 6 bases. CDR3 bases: TGTGCCATCAGCTGGGACAGCTTCAATGAGCAGTTCTTC. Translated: CAISWDSFNEQFF.

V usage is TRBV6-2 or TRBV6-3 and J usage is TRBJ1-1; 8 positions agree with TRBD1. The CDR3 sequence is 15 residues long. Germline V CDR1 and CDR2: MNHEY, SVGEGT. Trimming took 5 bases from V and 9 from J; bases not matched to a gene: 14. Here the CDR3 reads CASSPLARGRVKAFF. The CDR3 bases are TGTGCCAGCAGTCCCTTGGCCAGGGGGCGCGTAAAAGCTTTCTTT.

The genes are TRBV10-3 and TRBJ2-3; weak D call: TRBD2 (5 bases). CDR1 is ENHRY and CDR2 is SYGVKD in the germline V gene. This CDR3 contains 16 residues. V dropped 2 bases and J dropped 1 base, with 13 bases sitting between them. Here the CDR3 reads CAISERQEVGTDTQYF. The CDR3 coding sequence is TGTGCCATCAGTGAGCGGCAGGAGGTTGGCACAGATACGCAGTATTTT.

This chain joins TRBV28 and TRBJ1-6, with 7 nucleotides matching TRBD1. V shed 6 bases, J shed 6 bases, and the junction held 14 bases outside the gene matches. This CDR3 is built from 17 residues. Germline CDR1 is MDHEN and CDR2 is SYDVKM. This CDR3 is CASSRRWDSLSNSPLHF. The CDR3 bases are TGTGCCAGCAGCAGACGGTGGGACAGTCTCAGTAATTCACCCCTCCACTTT.

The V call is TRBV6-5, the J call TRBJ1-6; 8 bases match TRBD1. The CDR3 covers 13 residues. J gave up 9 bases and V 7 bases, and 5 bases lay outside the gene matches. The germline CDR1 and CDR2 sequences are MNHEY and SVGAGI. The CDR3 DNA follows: TGTGCCAGCACCACAGGGGGGATTTCACCCCTCCACTTT. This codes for CASTTGGISPLHF.

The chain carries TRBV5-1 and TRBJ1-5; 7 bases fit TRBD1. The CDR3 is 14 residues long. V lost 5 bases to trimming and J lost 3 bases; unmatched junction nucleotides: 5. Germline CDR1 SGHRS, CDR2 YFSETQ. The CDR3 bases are TGCGCCAGCAGTACCGGGACAGACAATCAGCCCCAGCATTTT. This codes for CASSTGTDNQPQHF.

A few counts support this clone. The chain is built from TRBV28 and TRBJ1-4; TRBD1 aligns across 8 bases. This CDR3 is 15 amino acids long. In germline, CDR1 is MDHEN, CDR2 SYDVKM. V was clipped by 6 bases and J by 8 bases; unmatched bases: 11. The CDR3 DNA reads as TGTGCCAGCAGCCCACTCGGGACAGGCGAAGAAAAACTGTTTTTT. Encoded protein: CASSPLGTGEEKLFF. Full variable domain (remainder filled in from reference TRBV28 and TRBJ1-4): DVKVTQSSRYLVKRTGEKVFLECVQDMDHENMFWYRQDPGLGLRLIYFSYDVKMKEKGDIPEGYSVSREKKERFSLILESASTNQTSMYLCASSPLGTGEEKLFFGSGTQLSVL.

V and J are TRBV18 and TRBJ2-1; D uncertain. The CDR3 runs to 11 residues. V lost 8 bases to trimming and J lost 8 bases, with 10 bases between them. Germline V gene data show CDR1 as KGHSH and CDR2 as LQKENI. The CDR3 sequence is CASALIYEQFF. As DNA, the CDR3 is TGTGCCAGCGCACTAATCTATGAGCAGTTCTTC.

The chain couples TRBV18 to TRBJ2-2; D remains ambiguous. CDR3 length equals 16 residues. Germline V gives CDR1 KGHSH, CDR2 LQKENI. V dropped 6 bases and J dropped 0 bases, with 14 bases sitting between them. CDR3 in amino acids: CASSRQPPANTGELFF. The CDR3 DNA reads TGTGCCAGCTCCCGACAACCACCCGCGAACACCGGGGAGCTGTTTTTT.

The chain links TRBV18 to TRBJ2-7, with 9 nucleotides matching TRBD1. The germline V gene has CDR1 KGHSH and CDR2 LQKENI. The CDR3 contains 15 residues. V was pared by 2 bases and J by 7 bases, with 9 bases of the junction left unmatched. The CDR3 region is CASSPAGTGSREQYF. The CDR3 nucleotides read TGTGCCAGCTCACCAGCCGGGACAGGGTCCAGGGAGCAGTACTTC.

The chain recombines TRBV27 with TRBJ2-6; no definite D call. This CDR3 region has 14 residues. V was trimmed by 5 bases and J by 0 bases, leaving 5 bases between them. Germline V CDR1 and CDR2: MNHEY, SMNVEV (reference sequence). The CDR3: CASSPLSGANVLTF. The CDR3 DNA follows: TGTGCCAGCAGTCCCCTCTCTGGGGCCAACGTCCTGACTTTC.

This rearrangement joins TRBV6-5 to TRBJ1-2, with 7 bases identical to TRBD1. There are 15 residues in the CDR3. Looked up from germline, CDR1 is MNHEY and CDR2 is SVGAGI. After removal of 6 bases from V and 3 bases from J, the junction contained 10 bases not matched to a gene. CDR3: CASSTPQGDYYGYTF. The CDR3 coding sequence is TGTGCCAGCAGCACCCCTCAGGGGGACTACTATGGCTACACCTTC.

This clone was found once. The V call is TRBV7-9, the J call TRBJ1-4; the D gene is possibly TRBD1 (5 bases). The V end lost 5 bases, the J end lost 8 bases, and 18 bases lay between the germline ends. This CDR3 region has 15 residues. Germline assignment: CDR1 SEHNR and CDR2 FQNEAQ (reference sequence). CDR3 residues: CASSRLRTNEEKLFF. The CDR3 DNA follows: TGTGCCAGCAGCCGGCTTCGGACAAACGAGGAAAAACTGTTTTTT.

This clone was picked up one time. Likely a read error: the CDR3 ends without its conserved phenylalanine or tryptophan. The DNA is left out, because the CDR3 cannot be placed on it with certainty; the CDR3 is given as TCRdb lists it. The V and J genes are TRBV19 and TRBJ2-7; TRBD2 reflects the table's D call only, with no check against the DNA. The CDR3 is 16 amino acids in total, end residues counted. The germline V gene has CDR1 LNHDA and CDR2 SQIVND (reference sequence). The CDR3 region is CASSPRGGGDYAIIQL.

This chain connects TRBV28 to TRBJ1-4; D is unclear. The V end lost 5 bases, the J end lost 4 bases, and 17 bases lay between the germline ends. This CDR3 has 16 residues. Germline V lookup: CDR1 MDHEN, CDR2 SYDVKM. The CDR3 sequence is CASSPLGGRINEKLFF. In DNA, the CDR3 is TGTGCCAGCAGTCCGCTAGGTGGGAGGATTAATGAAAAACTGTTTTTT.